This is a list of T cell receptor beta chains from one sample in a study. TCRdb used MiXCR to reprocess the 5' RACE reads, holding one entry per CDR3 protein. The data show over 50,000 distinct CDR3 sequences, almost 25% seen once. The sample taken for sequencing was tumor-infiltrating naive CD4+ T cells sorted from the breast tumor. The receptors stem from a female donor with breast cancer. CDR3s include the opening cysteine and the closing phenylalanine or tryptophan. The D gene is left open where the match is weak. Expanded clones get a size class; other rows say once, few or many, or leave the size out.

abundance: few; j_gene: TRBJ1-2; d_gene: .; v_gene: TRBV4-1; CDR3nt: TGCGCCAGCAGCCAAGTTGCAGGGCGCTATGGCTACACCTTC; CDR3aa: CASSQVAGRYGYTF
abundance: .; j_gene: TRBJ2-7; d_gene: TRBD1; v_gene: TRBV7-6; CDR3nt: TGTGCCAGCAGCTTAGTACAGGGGCCCTACGAGCAGTACTTC; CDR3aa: CASSLVQGPYEQYF
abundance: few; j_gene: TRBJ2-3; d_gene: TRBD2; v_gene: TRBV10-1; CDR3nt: TGCGCCAGCAGTGAGCGGGGGGATTACACAGATACGCAGTATTTT; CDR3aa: CASSERGDYTDTQYF
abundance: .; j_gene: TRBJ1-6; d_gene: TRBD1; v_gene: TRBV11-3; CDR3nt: TGTGCCAGCAGCCAGACAGGGAGAGTTTCACCCCTCCACTTT; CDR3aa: CASSQTGRVSPLHF
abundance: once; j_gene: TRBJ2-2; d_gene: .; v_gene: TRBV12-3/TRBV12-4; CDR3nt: TGTGCCAGCAGTTTAGAAGCGGGGGAGCTGTTTTTT; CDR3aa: CASSLEAGELFF
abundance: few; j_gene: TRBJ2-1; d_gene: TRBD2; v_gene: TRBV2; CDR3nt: TGTGCCAGCGTAAAGCGGGAGAGCTCCTACAATGAGCAGTTCTTC; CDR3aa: CASVKRESSYNEQFF
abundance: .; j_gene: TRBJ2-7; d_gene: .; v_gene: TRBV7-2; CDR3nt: TGTGCCAGCAGCTTAGCAGCCAGGGTAAACGAGCAGTACTTC; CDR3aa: CASSLAARVNEQYF
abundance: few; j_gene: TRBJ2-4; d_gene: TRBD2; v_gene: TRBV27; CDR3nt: TGTGCCAGCAGGGCCACAGCGGGGCTTTACAAAAACATTCAGTACTTC; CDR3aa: CASRATAGLYKNIQYF
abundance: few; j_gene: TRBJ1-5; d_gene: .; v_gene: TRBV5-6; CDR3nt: TGTGCCAGCAGCGGAATCAATCAGCCCCGGCATTTT; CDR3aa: CASSGINQPRHF
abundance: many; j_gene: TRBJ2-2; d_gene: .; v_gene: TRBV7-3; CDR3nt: TGTGCCAGCAGGCTCACCTCTAGAACCGGGGAGCTGTTTTTT; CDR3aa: CASRLTSRTGELFF
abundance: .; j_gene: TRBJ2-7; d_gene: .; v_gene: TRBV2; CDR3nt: TGTGCCAGCAGTGGGGGCAGGTCGTGCTACTTC; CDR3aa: CASSGGRSCYF
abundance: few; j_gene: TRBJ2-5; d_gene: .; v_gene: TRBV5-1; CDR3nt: TGCGCCAGCAGCTTGGCCGGGACGGTCCAAGAGACCCAGTACTTC; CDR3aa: CASSLAGTVQETQYF
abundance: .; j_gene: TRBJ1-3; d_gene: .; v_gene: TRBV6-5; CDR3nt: TGTGCCAGCAGCGACAGGATACGAAACACCATATATTTT; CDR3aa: CASSDRIRNTIYF
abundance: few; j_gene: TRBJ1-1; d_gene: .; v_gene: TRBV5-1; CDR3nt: TGCGCCAGCAGCTCCTCCAACCAGGGGTCTGAAGCTTTCTTT; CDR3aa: CASSSSNQGSEAFF
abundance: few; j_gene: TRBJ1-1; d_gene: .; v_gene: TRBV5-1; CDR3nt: TGCGCCAGCAGCGGCACCGGGACACAGAACACTGAAGCTTTCTTT; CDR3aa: CASSGTGTQNTEAFF
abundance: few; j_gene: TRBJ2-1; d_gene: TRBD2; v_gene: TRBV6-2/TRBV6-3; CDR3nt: TGTGCCAGCAGTACTAGCGGGAGGTCCAATGAGCAGTTCTTC; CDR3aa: CASSTSGRSNEQFF
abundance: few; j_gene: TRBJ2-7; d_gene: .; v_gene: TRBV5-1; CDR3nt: TGCGCCAGCAGCACGGGGGCAGGACCCCCCTTAAGAGAAGAGCAGTACTTC; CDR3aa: CASSTGAGPPLREEQYF
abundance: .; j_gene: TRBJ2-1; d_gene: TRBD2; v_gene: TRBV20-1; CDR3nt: TGCAGTGCTGCTTTAGCGGGATACAATGAGCAGTTCTTC; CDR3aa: CSAALAGYNEQFF
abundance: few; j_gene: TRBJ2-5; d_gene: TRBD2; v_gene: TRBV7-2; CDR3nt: TGTGCCAGCAGCTTAGGGCGTGCGGGGGGGGAGACCCAGTACTTC; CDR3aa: CASSLGRAGGETQYF
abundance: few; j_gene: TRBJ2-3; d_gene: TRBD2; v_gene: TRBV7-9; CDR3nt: TGTGCCAGCAGCTCCCCGGCACTAGCGGGAGTCGGGGATACGCAGTATTTT; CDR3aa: CASSSPALAGVGDTQYF
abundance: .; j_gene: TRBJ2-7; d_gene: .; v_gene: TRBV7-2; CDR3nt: TGTGCCAGCAGCTTCTACCTTAGCTCCTACGAGCAGTACTTC; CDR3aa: CASSFYLSSYEQYF
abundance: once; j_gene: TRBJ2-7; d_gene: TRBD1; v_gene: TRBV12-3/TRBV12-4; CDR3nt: TGTGCCAGCAGGGCAAGACAGGGACCCTACGAGCAGTACTTC; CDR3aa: CASRARQGPYEQYF
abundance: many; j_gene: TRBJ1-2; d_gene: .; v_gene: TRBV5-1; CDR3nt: TGCGCCAGCAGCTTCACAGGGACCTATGGCTACACCTTC; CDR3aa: CASSFTGTYGYTF
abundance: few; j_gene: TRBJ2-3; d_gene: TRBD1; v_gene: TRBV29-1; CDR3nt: TGCAGCGTTGGACGTGGACAGGGCGGGTGGGATACGCAGTATTTT; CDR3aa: CSVGRGQGGWDTQYF
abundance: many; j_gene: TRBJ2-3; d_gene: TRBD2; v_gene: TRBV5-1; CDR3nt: TGCGCCAGCAGCTTCTCGAGCACGTCCGGGACTAGCGGGACAGATACGCAGTATTTT; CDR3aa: CASSFSSTSGTSGTDTQYF
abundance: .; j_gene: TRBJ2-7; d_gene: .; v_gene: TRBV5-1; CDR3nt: TGCGCCAGCAGCTTGGCTAATCCGAGCGAGCAGTACTTC; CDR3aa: CASSLANPSEQYF
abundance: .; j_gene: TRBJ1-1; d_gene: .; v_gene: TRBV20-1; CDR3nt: TGCAGTGCCAACCATAACACTGAAGCTTTCTTT; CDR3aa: CSANHNTEAFF
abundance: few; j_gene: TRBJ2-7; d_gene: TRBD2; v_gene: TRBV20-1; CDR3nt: TGCAGTGCTAGTCTAGCGGATGGCTTTCGCGAGCAGTACTTC; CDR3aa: CSASLADGFREQYF
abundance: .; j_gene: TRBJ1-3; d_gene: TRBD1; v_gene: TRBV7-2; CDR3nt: TGTGCCAGCAGCTTGGTCAGGGGGCGGTCTGGAAACACCATATATTTT; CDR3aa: CASSLVRGRSGNTIYF
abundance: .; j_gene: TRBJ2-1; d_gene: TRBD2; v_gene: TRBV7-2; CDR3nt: TGTGCCAGCAGCTTAGATAGCGGGGCCTACAATGAGCAGTTCTTC; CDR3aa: CASSLDSGAYNEQFF
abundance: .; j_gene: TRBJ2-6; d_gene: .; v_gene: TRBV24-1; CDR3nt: TGTGCCACCAGTGACCGTGCCAGCTCTGGGGCCAACGTCCTGACTTTC; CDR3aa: CATSDRASSGANVLTF
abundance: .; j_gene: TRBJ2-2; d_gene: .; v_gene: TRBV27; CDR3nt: TGTGCCAGCAGTCGCTACCGACAGGCCGCCGGAACCGGGGAGCTGGTTTTT; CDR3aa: CASSRYRQAAGTGELVF
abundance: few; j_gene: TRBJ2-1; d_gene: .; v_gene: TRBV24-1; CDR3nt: TGTGCCACCAGTGGGCGACAGGGGTCGACTAGCGCATACAATGAGCAGTTCTTC; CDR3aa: CATSGRQGSTSAYNEQFF
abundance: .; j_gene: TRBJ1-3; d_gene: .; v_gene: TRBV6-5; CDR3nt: TGTGCCAGCATGAACAGGGTGCGGAAAAACACCATATATTTT; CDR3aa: CASMNRVRKNTIYF
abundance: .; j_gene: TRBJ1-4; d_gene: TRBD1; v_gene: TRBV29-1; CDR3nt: TGCAGCGTTGAGAGGGGGCGCGGTGAAAAACTGTTTTTT; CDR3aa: CSVERGRGEKLFF
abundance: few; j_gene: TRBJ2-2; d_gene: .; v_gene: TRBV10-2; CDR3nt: TGCGCCAGCAGTGAGGCGTCAGATCTATCCGGGGAGCTGTTTTTT; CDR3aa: CASSEASDLSGELFF
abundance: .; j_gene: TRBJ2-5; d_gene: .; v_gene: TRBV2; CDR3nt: TGTGCCAGCCGGCTAGCTCCAGAGACCCAGTACTTC; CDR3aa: CASRLAPETQYF